This T cell receptor beta chain was retrieved from a study of T cells after yellow fever vaccination. TCR cDNA, made by 5'RACE template switching, carried an added universal primer site and UMIs. TCRdb reprocessed the 5' RACE reads with MiXCR, giving one entry per CDR3 protein. The data hold 350,000 to 550,000 distinct CDR3 sequences, with 18% observed a single time. Study-wide results and limits: By day 5 rather than day 15, the secondary response had peaked, though it was weaker.

This clonotype has a handful of counts. Its antigen is undetermined. The CDR3 loop spans 14 amino acids. V was clipped by 3 bases and J by 0 bases; unmatched bases: 2. Germline V gene data show CDR1 as SQVTM and CDR2 as ANQGSEA. The chain has TRBV29-1 and TRBJ2-1, with TRBD2 matching over 7 bases. The clonotype originates from a man between 18 and 35 years old who received the YFV17D yellow fever vaccine. Sequences were derived from PBMCs, sampled before the yellow fever booster vaccination. CDR3 residues: CSVEGGSSYNEQFF. The CDR3 DNA follows: TGCAGCGTTGAGGGGGGGAGCTCCTACAATGAGCAGTTCTTC.